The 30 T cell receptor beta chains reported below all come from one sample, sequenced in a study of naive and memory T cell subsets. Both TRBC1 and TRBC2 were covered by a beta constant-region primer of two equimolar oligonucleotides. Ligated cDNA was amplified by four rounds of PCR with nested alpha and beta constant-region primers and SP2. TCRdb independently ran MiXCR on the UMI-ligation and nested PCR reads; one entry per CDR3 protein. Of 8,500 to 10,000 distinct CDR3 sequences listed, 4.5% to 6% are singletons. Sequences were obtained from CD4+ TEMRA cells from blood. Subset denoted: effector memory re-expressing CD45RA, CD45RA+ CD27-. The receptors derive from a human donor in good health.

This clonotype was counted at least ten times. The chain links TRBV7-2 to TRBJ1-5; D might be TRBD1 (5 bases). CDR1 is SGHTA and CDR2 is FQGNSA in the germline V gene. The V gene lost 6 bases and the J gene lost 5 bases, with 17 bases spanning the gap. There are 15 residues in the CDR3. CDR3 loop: CASSLNGGGYQPQHF. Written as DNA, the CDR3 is TGTGCCAGCAGTTTGAATGGGGGGGGGTATCAGCCCCAGCATTTT.

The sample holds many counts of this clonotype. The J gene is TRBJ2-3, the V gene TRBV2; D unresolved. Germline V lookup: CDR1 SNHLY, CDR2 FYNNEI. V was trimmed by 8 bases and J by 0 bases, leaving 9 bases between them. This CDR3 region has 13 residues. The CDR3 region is CASVVSSTDTQYF. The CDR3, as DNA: TGTGCCAGCGTAGTCTCTAGCACAGATACGCAGTATTTT.

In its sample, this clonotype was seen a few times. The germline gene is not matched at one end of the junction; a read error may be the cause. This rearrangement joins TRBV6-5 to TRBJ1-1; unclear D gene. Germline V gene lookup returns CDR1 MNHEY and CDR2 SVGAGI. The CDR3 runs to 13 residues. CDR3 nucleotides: TGTGCCAGCAGTTATAGGCAGAACACTGAAGCCTTCTTT. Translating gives CASSYRQNTEAFF.

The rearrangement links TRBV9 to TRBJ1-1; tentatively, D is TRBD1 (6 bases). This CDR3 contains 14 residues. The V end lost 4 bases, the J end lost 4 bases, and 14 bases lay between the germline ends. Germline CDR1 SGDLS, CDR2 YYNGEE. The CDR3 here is CASSLVLGATEAFF. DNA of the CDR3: TGTGCCAGCAGCTTAGTTTTGGGGGCCACTGAAGCTTTCTTT. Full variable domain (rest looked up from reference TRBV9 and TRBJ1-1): DSGVTQTPKHLITATGQRVTLRCSPRSGDLSVYWYQQSLDQGLQFLIQYYNGEERAKGNILERFSAQQFPDLHSELNLSSLELGDSALYFCASSLVLGATEAFFGQGTRLTVV.

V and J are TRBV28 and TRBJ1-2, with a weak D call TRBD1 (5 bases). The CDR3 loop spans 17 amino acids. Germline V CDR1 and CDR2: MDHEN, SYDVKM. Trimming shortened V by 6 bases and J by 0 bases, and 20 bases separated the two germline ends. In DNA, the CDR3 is TGTGCCAGCAGGGATGGAACCGCAGGGCAAGCTAACTATGGCTACACCTTC. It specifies CASRDGTAGQANYGYTF.

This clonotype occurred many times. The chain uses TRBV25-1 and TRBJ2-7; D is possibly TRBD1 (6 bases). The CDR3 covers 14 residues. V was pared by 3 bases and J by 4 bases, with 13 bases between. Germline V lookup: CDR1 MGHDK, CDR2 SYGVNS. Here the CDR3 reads CASSELEGTYEQYF. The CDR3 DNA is TGTGCCAGCAGTGAGCTCGAAGGGACATACGAGCAGTACTTC.

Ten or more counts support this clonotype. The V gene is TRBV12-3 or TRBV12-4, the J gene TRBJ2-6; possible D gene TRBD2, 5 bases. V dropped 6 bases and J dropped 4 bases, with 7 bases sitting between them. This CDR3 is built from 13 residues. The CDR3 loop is CASRDSGANVLTF. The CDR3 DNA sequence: TGTGCCAGCAGGGACTCCGGGGCCAACGTCCTGACTTTC.

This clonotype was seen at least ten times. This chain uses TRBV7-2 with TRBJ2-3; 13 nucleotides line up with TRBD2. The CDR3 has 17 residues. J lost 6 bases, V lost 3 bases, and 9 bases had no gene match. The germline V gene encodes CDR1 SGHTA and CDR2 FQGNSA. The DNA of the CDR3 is TGTGCCAGCAGCTTGAGGGGACTAGCGGGACCAGCTGATACGCAGTATTTT. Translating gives CASSLRGLAGPADTQYF.

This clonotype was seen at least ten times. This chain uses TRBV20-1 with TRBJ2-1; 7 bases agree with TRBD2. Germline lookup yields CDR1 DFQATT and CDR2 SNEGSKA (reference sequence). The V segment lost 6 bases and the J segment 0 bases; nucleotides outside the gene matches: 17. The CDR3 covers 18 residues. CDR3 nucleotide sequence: TGCAGTGCCAGCGGGACCGGGGGAGGGAGGAGCTCCTACAATGAGCAGTTCTTC. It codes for CSASGTGGGRSSYNEQFF.

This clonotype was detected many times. The DNA of the CDR3 is TGTGCCAGCAGCACGGGACACGATTACACCTACGAGCAGTACTTC. Protein product: CASSTGHDYTYEQYF. The chain recombines TRBV5-4 with TRBJ2-7, with D possibly matching TRBD1 (6 bases). The CDR3 totals 15 residues. The germline V gene has CDR1 SGHNT and CDR2 YYREEE (reference sequence). V lost 4 bases and J 2 bases, leaving 16 bases between the germline ends.

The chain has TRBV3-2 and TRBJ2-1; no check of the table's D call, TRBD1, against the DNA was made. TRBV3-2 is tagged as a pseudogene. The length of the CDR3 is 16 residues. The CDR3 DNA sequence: TGTGCCAGCAGCCAACTCGACAGGGATCCGTACAATGAGCAGTTCTTC. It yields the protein CASSQLDRDPYNEQFF.

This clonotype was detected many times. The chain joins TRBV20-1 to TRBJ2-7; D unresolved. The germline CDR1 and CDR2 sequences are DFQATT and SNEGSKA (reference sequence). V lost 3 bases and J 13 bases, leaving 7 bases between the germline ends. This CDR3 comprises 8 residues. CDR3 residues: CSASNRYF. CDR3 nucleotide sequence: TGCAGTGCTAGCAACAGATACTTC.

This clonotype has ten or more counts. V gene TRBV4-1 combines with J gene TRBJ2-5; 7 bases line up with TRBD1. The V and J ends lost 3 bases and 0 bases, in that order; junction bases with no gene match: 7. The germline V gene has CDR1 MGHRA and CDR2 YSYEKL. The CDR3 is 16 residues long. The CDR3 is CASSQKGTVYQETQYF. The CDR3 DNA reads TGCGCCAGCAGCCAGAAGGGGACAGTGTACCAAGAGACCCAGTACTTC.

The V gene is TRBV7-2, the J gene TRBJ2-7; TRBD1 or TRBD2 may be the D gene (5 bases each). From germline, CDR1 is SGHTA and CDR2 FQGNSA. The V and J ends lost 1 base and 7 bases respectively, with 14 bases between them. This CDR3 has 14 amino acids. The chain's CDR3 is CASSLEGTFIEQYF. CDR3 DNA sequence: TGTGCCAGCAGCTTAGAGGGGACCTTCATAGAGCAGTACTTC.

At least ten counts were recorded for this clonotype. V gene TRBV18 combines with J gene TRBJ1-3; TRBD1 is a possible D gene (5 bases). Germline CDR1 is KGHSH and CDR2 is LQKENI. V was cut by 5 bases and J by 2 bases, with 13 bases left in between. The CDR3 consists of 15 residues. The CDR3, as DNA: TGTGCCAGCTCATCATCACCGGGACCTGGAAACACCATATATTTT. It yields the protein CASSSSPGPGNTIYF.

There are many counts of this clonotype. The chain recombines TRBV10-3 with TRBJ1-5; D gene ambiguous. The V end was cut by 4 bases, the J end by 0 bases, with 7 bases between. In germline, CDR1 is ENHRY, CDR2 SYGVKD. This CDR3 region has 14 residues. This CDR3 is CAISAVGSNQPQHF. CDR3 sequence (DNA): TGTGCCATCAGTGCGGTTGGTAGCAATCAGCCCCAGCATTTT.

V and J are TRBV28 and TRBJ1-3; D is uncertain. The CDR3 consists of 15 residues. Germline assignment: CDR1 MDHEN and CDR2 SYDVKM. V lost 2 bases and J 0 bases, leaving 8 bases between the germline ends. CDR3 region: CASSLPQRSGNTIYF. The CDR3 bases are TGTGCCAGCAGTTTACCCCAACGCTCTGGAAACACCATATATTTT.

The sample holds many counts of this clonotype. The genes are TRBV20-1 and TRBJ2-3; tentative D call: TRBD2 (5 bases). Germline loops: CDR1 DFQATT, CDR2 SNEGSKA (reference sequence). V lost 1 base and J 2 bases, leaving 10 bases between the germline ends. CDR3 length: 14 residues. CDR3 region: CSARGRGATDTQYF. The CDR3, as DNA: TGCAGTGCTAGAGGACGGGGTGCCACAGATACGCAGTATTTT.

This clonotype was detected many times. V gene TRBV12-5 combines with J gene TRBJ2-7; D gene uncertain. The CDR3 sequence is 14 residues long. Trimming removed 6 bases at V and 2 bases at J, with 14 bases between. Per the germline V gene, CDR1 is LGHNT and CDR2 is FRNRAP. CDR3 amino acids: CASGSRTGPYEQYF. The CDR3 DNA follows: TGTGCTAGTGGCTCACGGACCGGGCCCTACGAGCAGTACTTC.

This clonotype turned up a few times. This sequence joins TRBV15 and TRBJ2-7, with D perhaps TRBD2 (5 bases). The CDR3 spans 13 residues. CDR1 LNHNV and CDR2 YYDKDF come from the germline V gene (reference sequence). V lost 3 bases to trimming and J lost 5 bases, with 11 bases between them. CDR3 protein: CATSSRTGNEQYF. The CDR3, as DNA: TGTGCCACCAGCAGCCGGACTGGGAACGAGCAGTACTTC.

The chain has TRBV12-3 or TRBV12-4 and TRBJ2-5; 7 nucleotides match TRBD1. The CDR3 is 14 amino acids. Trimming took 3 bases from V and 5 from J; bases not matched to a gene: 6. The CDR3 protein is CASSFRAGGETQYF. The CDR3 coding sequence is TGTGCCAGCAGTTTTCGGGCAGGGGGTGAGACCCAGTACTTC.

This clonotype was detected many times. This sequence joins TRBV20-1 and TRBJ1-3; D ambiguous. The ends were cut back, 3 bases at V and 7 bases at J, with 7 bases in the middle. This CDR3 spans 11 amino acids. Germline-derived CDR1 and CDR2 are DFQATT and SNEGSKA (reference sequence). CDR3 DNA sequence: TGCAGTGCTAGTGTAGGGAACACCATATATTTT. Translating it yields CSASVGNTIYF.

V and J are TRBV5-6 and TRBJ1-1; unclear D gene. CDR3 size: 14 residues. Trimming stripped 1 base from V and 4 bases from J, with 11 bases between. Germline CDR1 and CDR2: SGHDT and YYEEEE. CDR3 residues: CASSLLHSVTEAFF. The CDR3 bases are TGTGCCAGCAGCTTGTTACATTCCGTCACTGAAGCTTTCTTT.

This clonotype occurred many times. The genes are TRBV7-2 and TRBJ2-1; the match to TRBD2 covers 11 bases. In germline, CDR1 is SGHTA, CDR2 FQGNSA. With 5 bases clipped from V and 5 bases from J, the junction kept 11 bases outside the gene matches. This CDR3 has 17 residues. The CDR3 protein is CASSLMTVAGGNNEQFF. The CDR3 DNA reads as TGTGCCAGCAGCCTGATGACTGTAGCGGGAGGGAACAATGAGCAGTTCTTC.

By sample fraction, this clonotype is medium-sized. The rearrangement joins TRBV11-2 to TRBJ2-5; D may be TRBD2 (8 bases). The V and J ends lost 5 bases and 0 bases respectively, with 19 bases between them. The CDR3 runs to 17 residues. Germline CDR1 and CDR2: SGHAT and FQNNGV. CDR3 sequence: CASSPGGAGGYQETQYF. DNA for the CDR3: TGTGCCAGCAGCCCAGGGGGGGCGGGGGGCTACCAAGAGACCCAGTACTTC.

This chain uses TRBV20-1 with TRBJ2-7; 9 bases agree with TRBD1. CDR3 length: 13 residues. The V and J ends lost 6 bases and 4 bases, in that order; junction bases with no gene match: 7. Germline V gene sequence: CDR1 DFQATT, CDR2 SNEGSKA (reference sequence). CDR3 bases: TGCAGTGCGGGACAGGGCTCGGTATACGAGCAGTACTTC. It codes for CSAGQGSVYEQYF.

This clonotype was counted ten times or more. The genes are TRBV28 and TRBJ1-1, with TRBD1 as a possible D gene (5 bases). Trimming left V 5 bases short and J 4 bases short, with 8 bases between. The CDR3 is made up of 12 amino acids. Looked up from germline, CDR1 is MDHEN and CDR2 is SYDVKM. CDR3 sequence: CASSGGTTEAFF. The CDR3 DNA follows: TGTGCCAGCAGTGGAGGGACCACTGAAGCTTTCTTT.

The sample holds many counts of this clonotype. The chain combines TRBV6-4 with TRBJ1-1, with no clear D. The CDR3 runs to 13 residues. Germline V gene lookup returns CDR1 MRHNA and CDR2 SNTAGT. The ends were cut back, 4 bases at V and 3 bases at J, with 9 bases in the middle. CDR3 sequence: CASSVRADTEAFF. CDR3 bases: TGTGCCAGCAGTGTACGAGCGGACACTGAAGCTTTCTTT.

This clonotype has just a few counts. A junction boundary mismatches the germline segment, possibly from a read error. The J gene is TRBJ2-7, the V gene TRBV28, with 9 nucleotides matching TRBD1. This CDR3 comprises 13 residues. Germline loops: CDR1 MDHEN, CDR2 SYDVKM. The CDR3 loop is CASSLAGDRAYQF. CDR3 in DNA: TGTGCCAGCAGTTTGGCGGGGGACAGGGCTTACCAATTC. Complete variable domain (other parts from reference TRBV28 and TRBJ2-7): DVKVTQSSRYLVKRTGEKVFLECVQDMDHENMFWYRQDPGLGLRLIYFSYDVKMKEKGDIPEGYSVSREKKERFSLILESASTNQTSMYLCASSLAGDRAYQFGPGTRLTVT.

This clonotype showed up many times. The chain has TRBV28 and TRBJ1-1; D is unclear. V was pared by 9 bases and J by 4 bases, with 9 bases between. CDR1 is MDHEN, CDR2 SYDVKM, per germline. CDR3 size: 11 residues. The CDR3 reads CASVESTEAFF. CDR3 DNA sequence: TGTGCCAGTGTGGAGTCCACTGAAGCTTTCTTT. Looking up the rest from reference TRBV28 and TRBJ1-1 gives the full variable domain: DVKVTQSSRYLVKRTGEKVFLECVQDMDHENMFWYRQDPGLGLRLIYFSYDVKMKEKGDIPEGYSVSREKKERFSLILESASTNQTSMYLCASVESTEAFFGQGTRLTVV.